The 26 T cell receptor beta chains presented below share a single source sample, sequenced in a study of cytomegalovirus exposure and HLA in healthy donors. Generated by immunoSEQ multiplex PCR, the TCRdb table keeps only in-frame clones and is missing some. The data contain about 170,000 clones, approximately 96% of them singletons. Sequenced input: PBMCs. The source of these receptors is a woman aged 18-30 years in good health and CMV-seronegative.

The V and J genes are TRBV7-6 and TRBJ1-2, with D perhaps matching TRBD1 (6 bases). The germline gives CDR1 SGHVS, CDR2 FNYEAQ. The CDR3 loop spans 16 amino acids. Trimming removed 1 base from V and 6 bases from J, with 18 bases in between. The CDR3 here is CASSLGQELPGDGYTF. CDR3 bases: TGTGCCAGCAGCTTAGGACAGGAATTACCAGGCGATGGCTACACCTTC.

This sequence joins TRBV7-2 and TRBJ1-1; D gene unclear. V was trimmed by 1 base and J by 7 bases, leaving 10 bases between them. CDR3 size: 13 residues. Germline V gene lookup returns CDR1 SGHTA and CDR2 FQGNSA. The CDR3, as DNA: TGTGCCAGCAGCTTAGGACCTCGGGGTGAAGCTTTCTTT. This gives the protein CASSLGPRGEAFF. Full variable domain (outside the CDR3, taken from reference TRBV7-2 and TRBJ1-1): GAGVSQSPSNKVTEKGKDVELRCDPISGHTALYWYRQSLGQGLEFLIYFQGNSAPDKSGLPSDRFSAERTGGSVSTLTIQRTQQEDSAVYLCASSLGPRGEAFFGQGTRLTVV.

V and J are TRBV27 and TRBJ2-1, with a weak D call TRBD2 (5 bases). The length of the CDR3 is 15 residues. Per germline, CDR1 MNHEY and CDR2 SMNVEV (reference sequence). Trimming removed 7 bases from V and 5 bases from J, with 18 bases in between. CDR3 protein: CASIPKWTANNEQFF. The CDR3, as DNA: TGTGCCAGCATTCCTAAATGGACTGCAAACAATGAGCAGTTCTTC.

V is TRBV4-2 and J is TRBJ2-2; D gene unclear. Between the trimmed V and J ends, which lost 0 bases and 5 bases, there was a span of 16 bases. The CDR3 sequence is 17 residues long. Germline loops: CDR1 LGHNA, CDR2 YNFKEQ. The CDR3 DNA is TGTGCCAGCAGCCAAGATGTAGCTACGATCGTTACCGGGGAGCTGTTTTTT. Its protein product is CASSQDVATIVTGELFF.

This chain joins TRBV19 and TRBJ1-2; 9 bases fit TRBD1. Germline V gives CDR1 LNHDA, CDR2 SQIVND (reference sequence). The J segment lost 0 bases and the V segment lost 8 bases, leaving 4 bases of the junction unmatched. The CDR3 is 14 residues long. In DNA, the CDR3 is TGTGCCAGTTGGACAGGGGATACTAACTATGGCTACACCTTC. Translated: CASWTGDTNYGYTF. Full variable domain (rest looked up from reference TRBV19 and TRBJ1-2): DGGITQSPKYLFRKEGQNVTLSCEQNLNHDAMYWYRQDPGQGLRLIYYSQIVNDFQKGDIAEGYSVSREKKESFPLTVTSAQKNPTAFYLCASWTGDTNYGYTFGSGTRLTVV.

The chain combines TRBV11-2 with TRBJ2-2; the match to TRBD2 covers 7 bases. The V segment lost 4 bases and the J segment 5 bases; nucleotides outside the gene matches: 7. The CDR3 is 15 residues long. CDR1 SGHAT and CDR2 FQNNGV come from the germline V gene. CDR3 loop: CASSSTSPATGELFF. The CDR3 DNA reads TGTGCCAGCAGCTCGACTAGCCCTGCTACCGGGGAGCTGTTTTTT. The variable domain in full, with the rest retrieved from reference TRBV11-2 and TRBJ2-2, is EAGVAQSPRYKIIEKRQSVAFWCNPISGHATLYWYQQILGQGPKLLIQFQNNGVVDDSQLPKDRFSAERLKGVDSTLKIQPAKLEDSAVYLCASSSTSPATGELFFGEGSRLTVL.

The V gene is TRBV15, the J gene TRBJ2-1, with TRBD2 matching over 11 bases. Germline CDR1 LNHNV, CDR2 YYDKDF (reference sequence). The CDR3 length is 15 residues. The V segment lost 0 bases and the J segment 6 bases; nucleotides outside the gene matches: 1. The CDR3 loop reads CATSRDLAGGNEQFF. The CDR3 nucleotides are TGTGCCACCAGCAGAGATCTAGCGGGGGGCAATGAGCAGTTCTTC.

The V gene is TRBV11-2, the J gene TRBJ1-2; a possible D gene is TRBD1 (5 bases). Germline V gene lookup returns CDR1 SGHAT and CDR2 FQNNGV. Trimming stripped 4 bases from V and 0 bases from J, with 21 bases between. CDR3 size: 18 residues. DNA of the CDR3: TGTGCCAGCAGCTCCTTAACCCGGAGTGCGGGACCTAACTATGGCTACACCTTC. Amino acid sequence: CASSSLTRSAGPNYGYTF.

This clone was detected only a few times. The genes are TRBV5-5 and TRBJ1-1; no definite D call. The germline gives CDR1 SGHKS, CDR2 YYEKEE (reference sequence). This CDR3 has 13 residues. The germline V and J ends were trimmed by 2 bases and 0 bases, with 5 bases remaining between them. CDR3 region: CASSLSMNTEAFF. DNA for the CDR3: TGTGCCAGCAGCTTATCCATGAACACTGAAGCTTTCTTT.

This clone appeared a single time. The V call is TRBV7-3, the J call TRBJ2-2; D may be TRBD1 (5 bases). Germline loops: CDR1 SGHTA, CDR2 FQGTGA. V was cut by 1 base and J by 2 bases, with 11 bases left in between. The CDR3 is 16 residues long. The CDR3 region is CASSLSFQGNTGELFF. For the CDR3, the DNA is TGTGCCAGCAGCTTAAGTTTCCAGGGAAACACCGGGGAGCTGTTTTTT.

The chain joins TRBV5-5 to TRBJ2-1; D is unresolved. CDR3 length: 12 residues. V gave up 0 bases and J gave up 10 bases, with 8 bases separating them. Looked up from germline, CDR1 is SGHKS and CDR2 is YYEKEE (reference sequence). DNA for the CDR3: TGTGCCAGCAGCTTGGAAAGAACAGAGCAGTTCTTC. Translating it yields CASSLERTEQFF.

The chain uses TRBV6-1 and TRBJ1-6, with D possibly matching TRBD1 (6 bases). With 2 bases removed from V and 9 bases from J, the gap between germline ends came to 20 bases. The CDR3 runs 17 residues. Germline V gene data show CDR1 as MNHNS and CDR2 as SASEGT. The CDR3 here is CASSETGYQGSFSPLHF. CDR3 nucleotides: TGTGCCAGCAGTGAAACGGGCTATCAGGGGAGTTTTTCACCCCTCCACTTT.

The chain is built from TRBV4-1 and TRBJ2-1, with TRBD2 matching 8 bases. Germline assignment: CDR1 MGHRA and CDR2 YSYEKL. Losses at the gene ends were 1 base for V and 0 bases for J; bases not matched to a gene: 2. This CDR3 has 16 amino acids. CDR3 bases: TGCGCCAGCAGCCAAGTCGCGGGGGGCTCCTACAATGAGCAGTTCTTC. Amino acids: CASSQVAGGSYNEQFF.

The genes are TRBV12-2 and TRBJ1-3; the listed D gene, TRBD1, was not tested against the DNA. TRBV12-2 is reported as a pseudogene. This CDR3 spans 20 amino acids. The CDR3 nucleotides read TGTGCAAGTCGCTTAGTAGTACGTGGGGGCCTCGCCCGCTCTGGAAACACCATATATTTT. It codes for CASRLVVRGGLARSGNTIYF.

The chain carries TRBV4-3 and TRBJ2-1, with D maybe TRBD2 (5 bases). Trimming removed 4 bases at V and 2 bases at J, with 9 bases between. The germline gives CDR1 LGHNA, CDR2 YSLEER. The CDR3 is 14 residues long. CDR3: CASSPGSTYNEQFF. The CDR3 region has the DNA TGCGCCAGCAGCCCGGGGTCTACCTACAATGAGCAGTTCTTC.

This chain links TRBV4-1 with TRBJ1-3, with TRBD1 matching over 7 bases. The CDR3 totals 17 residues. With V trimmed by 0 bases and J by 0 bases, 5 bases remained unmatched. Germline loops: CDR1 MGHRA, CDR2 YSYEKL. The CDR3 region is CASSQDARQGSGNTIYF. CDR3 DNA sequence: TGCGCCAGCAGCCAAGATGCCCGACAGGGCTCTGGAAACACCATATATTTT.

The chain uses TRBV15 and TRBJ2-4; TRBD1 matches at 7 bases. Losses at the gene ends were 5 bases for V and 1 base for J; bases not matched to a gene: 5. The germline gives CDR1 LNHNV, CDR2 YYDKDF (reference sequence). The length of the CDR3 is 15 residues. CDR3 nucleotide sequence: TGTGCCACCAGCCGACAGGGTCGGGCCAAAAACATTCAGTACTTC. Protein product: CATSRQGRAKNIQYF.

The gene calls are TRBV6-4 and TRBJ2-1, with TRBD2 identical over 7 bases. Germline values: CDR1 MRHNA, CDR2 SNTAGT. The CDR3 is 15 residues long. With V trimmed by 4 bases and J by 6 bases, 9 bases remained unmatched. Written as DNA, the CDR3 is TGTGCCAGCAGTGCCACCGGGACTAAGTTCAATGAGCAGTTCTTC. Residues: CASSATGTKFNEQFF.

The chain carries TRBV14 and TRBJ1-3, with 7 nucleotides matching TRBD1. J was trimmed by 4 bases and V by 5 bases; bases with no gene match: 2. The CDR3 loop spans 13 amino acids. CDR1 is SGHDN and CDR2 is FVKESK in the germline V gene. As DNA, the CDR3 is TGTGCCAGCAGCAAGACAGGGGGAAACACCATATATTTT. Amino acids: CASSKTGGNTIYF.

The rearrangement links TRBV27 to TRBJ2-7, with D tentatively TRBD1 (5 bases). Germline CDR1 and CDR2: MNHEY and SMNVEV (reference sequence). The germline V and J ends were trimmed by 6 bases and 4 bases, with 13 bases remaining between them. CDR3 length equals 13 residues. In DNA form, the CDR3 reads TGTGCCAGCAGCCCGAGCCCAGGGTACGAGCAGTACTTC. It is translated as CASSPSPGYEQYF.

The chain joins TRBV5-1 to TRBJ2-7; TRBD1 matches at 9 bases. The germline gives CDR1 SGHRS, CDR2 YFSETQ. This CDR3 has 15 amino acids. Losses at the gene ends were 3 bases for V and 3 bases for J; bases not matched to a gene: 7. The CDR3 reads CASSSNDRGGYEQYF. CDR3 sequence (DNA): TGCGCCAGCAGCTCAAATGACAGGGGGGGCTACGAGCAGTACTTC.

This clone was picked up one time. The chain has TRBV19 and TRBJ1-2, with 8 bases aligning to TRBD1. J lost 4 bases, V lost 10 bases, and 8 bases had no gene match. Per germline, CDR1 LNHDA and CDR2 SQIVND (reference sequence). This CDR3 comprises 13 residues. DNA of the CDR3: TGTGCCACCGGGACAGGAGACTTCTATGGCTACACCTTC. Its protein is CATGTGDFYGYTF.

This chain joins TRBV5-4 and TRBJ2-1; 10 bases are a match to TRBD2. Germline trimming cut 2 bases from V and 7 bases from J; bases unmatched to any gene: 6. The CDR3 sequence is 15 residues long. Germline loops: CDR1 SGHNT, CDR2 YYREEE (reference sequence). CDR3 DNA sequence: TGTGCCAGCAGCTTTAAGAGCGGGGGGGCAAATGAGCAGTTCTTC. Protein: CASSFKSGGANEQFF.

V gene TRBV4-2 combines with J gene TRBJ2-2; 12 positions agree with TRBD2. The CDR3 has 18 amino acids. CDR1 and CDR2 from the germline V gene are LGHNA and YNFKEQ. With V trimmed by 0 bases and J by 7 bases, 9 bases remained unmatched. CDR3 nucleotide sequence: TGTGCCAGCAGCCAAGATTGGCTAGCGGGGGGGCGAGGCGGGGAGCTGTTTTTT. Translation gives CASSQDWLAGGRGGELFF.

The rearrangement links TRBV5-4 to TRBJ1-4; TRBD1 aligns across 7 bases. J gave up 5 bases and V 4 bases, and 5 bases lay outside the gene matches. The V gene's germline CDR1 is SGHNT and CDR2 YYREEE (reference sequence). There are 14 residues in the CDR3. The chain's CDR3 is CASSPDRLNEKLFF. For the CDR3, the DNA is TGTGCCAGCAGCCCGGACAGGCTAAATGAAAAACTGTTTTTT.

The chain uses TRBV19 and TRBJ2-1; 10 bases align to TRBD1. With 1 base clipped from V and 2 bases from J, the junction kept 2 bases outside the gene matches. Per germline, CDR1 LNHDA and CDR2 SQIVND (reference sequence). The CDR3 extends over 16 amino acids. The CDR3 DNA is TGTGCCAGTAGTATAGGGGGGACAGGGGCCTACAATGAGCAGTTCTTC. Translating gives CASSIGGTGAYNEQFF.